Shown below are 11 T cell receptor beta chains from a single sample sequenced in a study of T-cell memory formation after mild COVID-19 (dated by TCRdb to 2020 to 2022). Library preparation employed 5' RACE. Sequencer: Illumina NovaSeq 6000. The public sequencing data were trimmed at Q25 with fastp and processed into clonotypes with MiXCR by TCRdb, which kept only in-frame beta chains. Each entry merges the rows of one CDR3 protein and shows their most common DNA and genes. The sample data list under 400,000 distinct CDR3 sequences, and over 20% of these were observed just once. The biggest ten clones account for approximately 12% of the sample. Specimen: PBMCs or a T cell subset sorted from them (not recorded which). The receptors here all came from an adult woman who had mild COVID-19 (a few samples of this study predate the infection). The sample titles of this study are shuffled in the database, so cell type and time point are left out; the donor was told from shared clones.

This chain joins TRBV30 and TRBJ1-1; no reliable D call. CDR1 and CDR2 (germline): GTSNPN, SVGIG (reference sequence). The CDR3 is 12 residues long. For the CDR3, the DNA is TGTGCGTCCGACCTAAGGAACACTGAAGCTTTCTTT. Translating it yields CASDLRNTEAFF.

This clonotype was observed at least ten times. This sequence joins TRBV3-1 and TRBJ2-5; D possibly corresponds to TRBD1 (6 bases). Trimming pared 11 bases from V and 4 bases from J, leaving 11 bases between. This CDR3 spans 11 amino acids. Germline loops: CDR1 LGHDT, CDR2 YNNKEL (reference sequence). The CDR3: CASQGGETQYF. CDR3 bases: TGTGCCTCTCAAGGGGGAGAGACCCAGTACTTC.

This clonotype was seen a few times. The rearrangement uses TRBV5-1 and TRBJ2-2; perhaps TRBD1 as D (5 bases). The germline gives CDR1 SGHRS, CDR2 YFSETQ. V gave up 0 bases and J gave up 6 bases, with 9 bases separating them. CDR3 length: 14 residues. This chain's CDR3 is CASSLEGPPGELFF. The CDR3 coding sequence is TGCGCCAGCAGCTTGGAGGGGCCCCCCGGGGAGCTGTTTTTT.

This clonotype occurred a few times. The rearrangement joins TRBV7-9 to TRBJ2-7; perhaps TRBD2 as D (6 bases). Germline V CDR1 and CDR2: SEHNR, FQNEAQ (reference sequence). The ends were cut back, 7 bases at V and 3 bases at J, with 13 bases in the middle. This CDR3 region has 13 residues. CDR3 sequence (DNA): TGTGCCAGCACCCGGGACTCTCTCTACGAGCAGTACTTC. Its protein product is CASTRDSLYEQYF.

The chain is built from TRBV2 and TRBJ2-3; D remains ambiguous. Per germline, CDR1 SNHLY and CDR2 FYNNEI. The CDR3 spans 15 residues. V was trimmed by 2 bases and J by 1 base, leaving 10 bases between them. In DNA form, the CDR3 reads TGTGCCAGCAGTGAAAGGGCGGCCGGCACAGATACGCAGTATTTT. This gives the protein CASSERAAGTDTQYF. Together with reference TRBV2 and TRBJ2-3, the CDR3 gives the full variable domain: EPEVTQTPSHQVTQMGQEVILRCVPISNHLYFYWYRQILGQKVEFLVSFYNNEISEKSEIFDDQFSVERPDGSNFTLKIRSTKLEDSAMYFCASSERAAGTDTQYFGPGTRLTVL.

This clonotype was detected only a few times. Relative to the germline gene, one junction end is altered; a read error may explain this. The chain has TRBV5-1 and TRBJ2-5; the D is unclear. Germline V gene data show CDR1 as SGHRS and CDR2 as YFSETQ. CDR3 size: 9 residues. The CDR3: CASSLGPGW. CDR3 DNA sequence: TGCGCCAGCAGCCTCGGACCCGGTTGG.

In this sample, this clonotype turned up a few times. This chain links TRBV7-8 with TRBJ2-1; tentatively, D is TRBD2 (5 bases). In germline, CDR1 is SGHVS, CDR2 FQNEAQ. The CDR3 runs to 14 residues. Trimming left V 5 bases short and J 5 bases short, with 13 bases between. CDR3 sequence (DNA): TGTGCCAGCAGCCCCGGACTTTTCAACAATGAGCAGTTCTTC. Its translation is CASSPGLFNNEQFF.

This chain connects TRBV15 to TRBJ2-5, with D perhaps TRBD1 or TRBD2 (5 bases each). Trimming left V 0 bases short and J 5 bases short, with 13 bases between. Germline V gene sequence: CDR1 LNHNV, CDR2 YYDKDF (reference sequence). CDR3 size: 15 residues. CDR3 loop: CATSRDRGAGETQYF. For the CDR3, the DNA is TGTGCCACCAGCAGAGATCGAGGGGCCGGCGAGACCCAGTACTTC.

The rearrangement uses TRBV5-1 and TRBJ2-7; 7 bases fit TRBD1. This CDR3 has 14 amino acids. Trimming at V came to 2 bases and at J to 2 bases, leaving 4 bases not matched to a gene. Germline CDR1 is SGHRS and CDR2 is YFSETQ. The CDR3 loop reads CASSLGQDAYEQYF. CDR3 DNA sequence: TGCGCCAGCAGCTTAGGACAGGACGCCTACGAGCAGTACTTC.

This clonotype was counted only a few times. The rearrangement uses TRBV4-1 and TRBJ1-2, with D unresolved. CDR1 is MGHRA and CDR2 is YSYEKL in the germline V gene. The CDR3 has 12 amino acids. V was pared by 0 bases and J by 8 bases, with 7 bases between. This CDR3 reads CASSQDVRGYTF. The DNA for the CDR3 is TGCGCCAGCAGCCAAGATGTTCGAGGCTACACCTTC.

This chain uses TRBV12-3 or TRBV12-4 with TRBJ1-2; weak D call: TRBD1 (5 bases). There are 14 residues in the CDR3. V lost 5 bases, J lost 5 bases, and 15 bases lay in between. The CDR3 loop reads CASSRNRGEYGYTF. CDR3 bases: TGTGCCAGCAGTCGGAACCGGGGGGAGTATGGCTACACCTTC.